This T cell receptor beta chain was retrieved from a study of radiotherapy plus CTLA-4 blockade in lung cancer. People whose metastatic non-small-cell lung cancer was chemo-refractory got focal radiation along with CTLA-4 blockade by ipilimumab. Findings and caveats of the study: Clones derived from tumor TCRs expanded in blood after radiotherapy plus ipilimumab.

Regarding this clone: Its cognate antigen is unknown.

Germline CDR1 reads LNHDA; CDR2 reads SQIVND (reference sequence). V was pared by 3 bases and J by 5 bases, with 9 bases of the junction left unmatched. The CDR3 is 18 amino acids. Assay: immunoSEQ multiplex PCR; the TCRdb copy retains only in-frame clones and omits some. The sample holds 100,000 to 150,000 clones, just under 90% seen once. Source: peripheral blood, taken from a patient treated with radiotherapy plus ipilimumab. The origin of this receptor is a human donor with non-small cell lung cancer that progressed on radiotherapy plus ipilimumab. This chain joins TRBV19 and TRBJ2-2; 13 nucleotides agree with TRBD2. The CDR3 coding sequence is TGTGCCAGTAGTATGGGTCCGAGGACTAGCGGGGGAACCGGGGAGCTGTTTTTT. It specifies CASSMGPRTSGGTGELFF.